The rows below give T cell receptor beta chains drawn from one sample of a study of blood T cells in healthy people across ages. TCRdb reanalysed the 5' RACE reads using MiXCR and keeps one entry per CDR3 protein. The table shows about 1.5 million distinct CDR3 sequences, with roughly 40% occurring only once. The sample was blood. The receptors stem from a woman under 30 in good health. CDR3s leave out the opening cysteine and the closing phenylalanine or tryptophan. Each record gives: V gene, CDR3 protein.

v_gene: TRBV20-1; CDR3aa: SAARIGGLDTEAF
v_gene: TRBV15; CDR3aa: ATSRAQGSYEQY
v_gene: TRBV4-1; CDR3aa: ASSQDLASPITDTQY
v_gene: TRBV11-2; CDR3aa: ASSFHGASGYEQY
v_gene: TRBV20-1; CDR3aa: SARVGEDTQY
v_gene: TRBV6-1; CDR3aa: ASSRTEWDSTNEKLF
v_gene: TRBV10-3; CDR3aa: AIEAGGQGTGELF
v_gene: TRBV9; CDR3aa: ASSDGGPGLAGFSSYNEQF
v_gene: TRBV11-2; CDR3aa: ASSRRPGTSSYNEQF
v_gene: TRBV5-1; CDR3aa: ASSAGLAGIPYEQY